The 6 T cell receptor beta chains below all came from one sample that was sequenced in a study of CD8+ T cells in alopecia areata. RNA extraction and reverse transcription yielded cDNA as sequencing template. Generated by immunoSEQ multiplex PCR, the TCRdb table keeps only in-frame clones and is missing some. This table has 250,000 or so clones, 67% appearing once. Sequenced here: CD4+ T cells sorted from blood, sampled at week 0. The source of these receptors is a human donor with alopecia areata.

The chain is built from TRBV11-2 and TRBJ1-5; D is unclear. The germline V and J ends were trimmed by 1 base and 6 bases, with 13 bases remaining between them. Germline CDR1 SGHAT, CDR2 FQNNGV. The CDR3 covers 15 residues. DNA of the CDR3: TGTGCCAGCAGCTTAGGGACCGGTCTGGGTCAGCCCCAGCATTTT. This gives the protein CASSLGTGLGQPQHF.

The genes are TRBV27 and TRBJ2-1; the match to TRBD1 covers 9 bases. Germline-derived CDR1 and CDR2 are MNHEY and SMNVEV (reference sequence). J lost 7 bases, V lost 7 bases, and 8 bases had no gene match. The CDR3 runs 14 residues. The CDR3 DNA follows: TGTGCCAGCACTTCCGGGACAGGGAGTAATGAGCAGTTCTTC. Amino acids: CASTSGTGSNEQFF.

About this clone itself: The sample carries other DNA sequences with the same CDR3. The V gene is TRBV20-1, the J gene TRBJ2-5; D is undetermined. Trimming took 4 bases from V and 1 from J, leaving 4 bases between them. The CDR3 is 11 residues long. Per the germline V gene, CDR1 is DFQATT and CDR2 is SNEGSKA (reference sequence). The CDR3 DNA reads TGCAGTGCTACACCCCAAGAGACCCAGTACTTC. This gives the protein CSATPQETQYF.

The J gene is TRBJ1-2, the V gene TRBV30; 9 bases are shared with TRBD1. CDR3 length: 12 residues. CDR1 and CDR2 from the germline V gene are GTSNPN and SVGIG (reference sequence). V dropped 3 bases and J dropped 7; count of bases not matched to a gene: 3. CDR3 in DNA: TGTGCCTGGAGGGGACAGGGAGGTGGCTACACCTTC. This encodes CAWRGQGGGYTF.

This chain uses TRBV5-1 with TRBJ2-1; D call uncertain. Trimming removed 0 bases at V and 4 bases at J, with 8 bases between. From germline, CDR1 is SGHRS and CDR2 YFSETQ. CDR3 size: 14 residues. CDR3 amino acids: CASSLGAGYNEQFF. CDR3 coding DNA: TGCGCCAGCAGCTTGGGGGCCGGTTACAATGAGCAGTTCTTC.

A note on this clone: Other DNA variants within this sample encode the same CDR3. CDR3 amino acids: CASSLVETQYF. As DNA, the CDR3 is TGTGCCAGCAGCTTAGTCGAGACCCAGTACTTC. This chain links TRBV7-2 with TRBJ2-5; the D is unclear. V was shortened by 1 base and J by 5 bases, with 2 bases between the two germline ends. Looked up from germline, CDR1 is SGHTA and CDR2 is FQGNSA. There are 11 residues in the CDR3.